The TCR beta chain described here comes from a study of identical twins. V shed 4 bases, J shed 5 bases, and the junction held 10 bases outside the gene matches. The CDR3 totals 16 residues. In TCRdb, the 5' RACE reads were re-called with MiXCR into one record per CDR3 protein. The sample includes about 500,000 distinct CDR3 sequences, more than 13% of them seen just once. This clonotype appeared a few times. Its cognate antigen is unknown. Study-wide results and limits: Fewer insertions were carried by abundant cord blood beta clonotypes, but none was seen in memory repertoires. Out-of-frame beta sequences exhibited a weaker degree of excess twin sharing.

These records were also assigned to another study, of yellow fever vaccine responses in identical twins.

Sequenced material: CD4+ T cells sorted from blood. This chain links TRBV12-3 or TRBV12-4 with TRBJ2-2, with 7 bases lining up with TRBD1. This clonotype originated in a young woman in good health. The CDR3 DNA reads TGTGCCAGCAGTTCGACAGGGCGTGTGGGAACCGGGGAGCTGTTTTTT. This codes for CASSSTGRVGTGELFF.